This entry features one T cell receptor beta chain sequence. This sample is part of a study of shared clonotypes between healthy human individuals. Germline lookup yields CDR1 MNHNS and CDR2 SASEGT. This CDR3 comprises 14 residues. V was clipped by 10 bases and J by 0 bases, with 13 bases between them. The authors divided CD4+ cells into CD45RA+ naive and CD45RA-negative memory subsets. The protocol was immunoSEQ multiplex PCR, while the TCRdb copy is restricted to in-frame clones and leaves out a portion. Of 2 million to 2.5 million clones in the sample, around 95% were seen once. The sequenced sample consisted of naive CD4+ T cells sorted from blood. Subset here: CD45RA+ positively selected. This sequence originates from a young man in good health. This chain links TRBV6-1 with TRBJ1-5, with D possibly TRBD1 on 6 matching bases. CDR3: CATLDSYSNQPQHF. For the CDR3, the DNA is TGTGCCACCCTGGACAGTTATAGCAATCAGCCCCAGCATTTT.